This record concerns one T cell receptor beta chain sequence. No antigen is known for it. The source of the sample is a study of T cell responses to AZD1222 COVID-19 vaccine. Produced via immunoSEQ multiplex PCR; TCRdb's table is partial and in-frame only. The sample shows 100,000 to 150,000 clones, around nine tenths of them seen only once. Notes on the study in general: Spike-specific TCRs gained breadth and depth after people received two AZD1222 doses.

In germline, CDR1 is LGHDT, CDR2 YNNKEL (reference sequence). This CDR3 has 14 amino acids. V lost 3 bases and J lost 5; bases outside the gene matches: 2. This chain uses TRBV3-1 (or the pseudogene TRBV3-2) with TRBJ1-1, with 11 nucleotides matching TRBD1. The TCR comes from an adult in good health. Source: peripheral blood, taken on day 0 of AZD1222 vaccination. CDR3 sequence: CASSQGQGGTEAFF. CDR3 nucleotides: TGTGCCAGCAGCCAGGGACAGGGGGGAACTGAAGCTTTCTTT.